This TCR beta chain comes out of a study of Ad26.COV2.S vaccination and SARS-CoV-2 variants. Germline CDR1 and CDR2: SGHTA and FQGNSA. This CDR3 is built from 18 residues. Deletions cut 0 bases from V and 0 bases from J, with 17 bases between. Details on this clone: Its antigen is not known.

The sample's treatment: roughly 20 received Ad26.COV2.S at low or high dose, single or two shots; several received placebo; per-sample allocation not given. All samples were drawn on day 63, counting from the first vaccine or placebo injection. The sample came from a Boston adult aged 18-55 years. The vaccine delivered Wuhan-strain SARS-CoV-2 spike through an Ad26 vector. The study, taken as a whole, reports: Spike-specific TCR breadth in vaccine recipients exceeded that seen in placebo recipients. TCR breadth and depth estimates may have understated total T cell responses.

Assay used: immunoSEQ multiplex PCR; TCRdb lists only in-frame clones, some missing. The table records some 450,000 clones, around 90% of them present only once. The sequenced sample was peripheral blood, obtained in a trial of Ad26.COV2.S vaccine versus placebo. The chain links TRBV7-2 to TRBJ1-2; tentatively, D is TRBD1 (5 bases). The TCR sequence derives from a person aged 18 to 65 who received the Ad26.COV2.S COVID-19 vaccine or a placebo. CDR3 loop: CASSLAGRSRDPNYGYTF. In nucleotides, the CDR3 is TGTGCCAGCAGCTTAGCTGGGAGGAGCAGGGACCCTAACTATGGCTACACCTTC. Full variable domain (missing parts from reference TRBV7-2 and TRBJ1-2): GAGVSQSPSNKVTEKGKDVELRCDPISGHTALYWYRQSLGQGLEFLIYFQGNSAPDKSGLPSDRFSAERTGGSVSTLTIQRTQQEDSAVYLCASSLAGRSRDPNYGYTFGSGTRLTVV.